This record looks at one T cell receptor beta chain sequence and its context. Its antigen remains unidentified. The record originates from a study of PD-1 blockade in classical Hodgkin lymphoma. General study points: Newly diagnosed patients had diversity similar to the baseline diversity of complete responders. Baseline TCR diversity was reportedly lower in newly diagnosed patients than in healthy donors. It was reported as lower still in relapsed/refractory patients.

Produced via immunoSEQ multiplex PCR; TCRdb's table is partial and in-frame only. The sample shows 66,000 or so clones, 71% of them seen only once. In germline, CDR1 is KGHSH, CDR2 LQKENI. The CDR3 has 14 amino acids. The V end was cut by 3 bases, the J end by 0 bases, with 9 bases between. Every patient was affected by relapse after autologous stem cell transplantation, while exposure to brentuximab vedotin was not uniform. Sequenced here: peripheral blood mononuclear cells (PBMCs), sampled before the second cycle of nivolumab. This TCR came from a human donor with classical Hodgkin lymphoma. This chain connects TRBV18 to TRBJ2-7; D remains ambiguous. In DNA form, the CDR3 reads TGTGCCAGCTCACCGAATTTTAGCTCCTACGAGCAGTACTTC. Amino acids: CASSPNFSSYEQYF.